Each of the 29 T cell receptor beta chains below was sequenced from the same sample in a study of blood T cells in healthy people across ages. Through a sample-barcoded 5' primer and a J-beta primer mix, a second PCR was run for roughly 7 to 11 cycles. MiXCR, applied by TCRdb to the 5' RACE reads, yields one record per CDR3 protein. Of hundreds of thousands of distinct CDR3 sequences listed, 20% to 30% are singletons. This sample also belongs to another study, concerning T cells of mothers and their children.

The sequenced sample consisted of blood. Source of these receptors: a boy under 18 in good health.

This sequence joins TRBV20-1 and TRBJ2-3; D is unresolved. The germline V gene has CDR1 DFQATT and CDR2 SNEGSKA (reference sequence). The V end was cut by 3 bases, the J end by 1 base, with 11 bases between. The CDR3 runs 14 residues. The CDR3 DNA reads TGCAGTGCTAGTTCCACGCTCCGCACAGATACGCAGTATTTT. As protein: CSASSTLRTDTQYF.

This chain connects TRBV29-1 to TRBJ1-2, with a weak D call TRBD1 (5 bases). V gave up 7 bases and J gave up 0 bases, with 15 bases separating them. The CDR3 contains 14 residues. Germline assignment: CDR1 SQVTM and CDR2 ANQGSEA. The CDR3 loop is CSAGDRQSNYGYTF. Written as DNA, the CDR3 is TGCAGCGCCGGGGACCGGCAATCTAACTATGGCTACACCTTC.

This clonotype was recorded a few times. The chain uses TRBV20-1 and TRBJ2-3; unclear D gene. V was trimmed by 6 bases and J by 6 bases, leaving 13 bases between them. This CDR3 comprises 12 residues. Germline V gene sequence: CDR1 DFQATT, CDR2 SNEGSKA (reference sequence). The CDR3 sequence: CSAMRHGDTQYF. DNA for the CDR3: TGCAGTGCAATGCGTCACGGTGATACGCAGTATTTT.

V and J are TRBV28 and TRBJ1-5; the D is unclear. Germline CDR1 reads MDHEN; CDR2 reads SYDVKM. The CDR3 consists of 13 residues. V shed 3 bases and J shed 7 bases, with 10 bases lying between them. The CDR3 is CASSLISGQPQHF. CDR3 sequence (DNA): TGTGCCAGCAGTTTGATATCGGGCCAGCCCCAGCATTTT.

V is TRBV12-3 or TRBV12-4 and J is TRBJ2-2, with D possibly being TRBD1 (5 bases). The CDR3 extends over 14 amino acids. V lost 7 bases, J lost 6 bases, and 15 bases lay in between. CDR3 bases: TGTGCCAGCACCGACAGAGTTAACGCCGGGGAGCTGTTTTTT. This gives the protein CASTDRVNAGELFF.

This clonotype was counted a few times. The chain carries TRBV3-1 and TRBJ1-1; D is ambiguous. This CDR3 has 13 residues. The germline CDR1 and CDR2 sequences are LGHDT and YNNKEL (reference sequence). V lost 3 bases and J 2 bases, leaving 7 bases between the germline ends. The CDR3, as DNA: TGTGCCAGCAGCCAGTGGGGTAACACTGAAGCTTTCTTT. Amino acid sequence: CASSQWGNTEAFF.

This sequence joins TRBV29-1 and TRBJ2-1, with no clear D. The CDR3 is made up of 14 amino acids. Germline-derived CDR1 and CDR2 are SQVTM and ANQGSEA. Trimming cost V 6 bases and J 0 bases, with 12 bases left between them. CDR3 sequence: CSVDTPSSYNEQFF. The DNA of the CDR3 is TGCAGCGTCGACACGCCGAGCTCCTACAATGAGCAGTTCTTC.

V usage is TRBV7-2 and J usage is TRBJ2-3; no clear D gene. Germline CDR1 and CDR2: SGHTA and FQGNSA. The CDR3 length is 13 residues. V was shortened by 1 base and J by 6 bases, with 8 bases between the two germline ends. The CDR3 region is CASSLGGWDTQYF. The CDR3, as DNA: TGTGCCAGCAGCTTAGGGGGTTGGGATACGCAGTATTTT.

The gene calls are TRBV13 and TRBJ1-1; D is perhaps TRBD1 (6 bases). CDR3 size: 16 residues. V gave up 7 bases and J gave up 1 base, with 19 bases separating them. Looked up from germline, CDR1 is PRHDT and CDR2 is FYEKMQ (reference sequence). The CDR3 sequence: CASILLTGTPNTEAFF. The CDR3 DNA follows: TGTGCCAGCATCCTCCTCACCGGGACACCGAACACTGAAGCTTTCTTT.

The chain is built from TRBV6-1 and TRBJ2-3, with 8 bases that match TRBD2. The CDR3 totals 13 residues. CDR1 is MNHNS and CDR2 is SASEGT in the germline V gene. Trimming cost V 7 bases and J 3 bases; bases outside gene matches: 3. In DNA, the CDR3 is TGTGCCAGCATGGGGACTAGAACAGATACGCAGTATTTT. It codes for CASMGTRTDTQYF.

The rearrangement joins TRBV29-1 to TRBJ2-2; 7 positions agree with TRBD2. V lost 7 bases, J lost 7 bases, and 12 bases stayed unmatched. This CDR3 is built from 14 residues. Germline CDR1 is SQVTM and CDR2 is ANQGSEA. The DNA of the CDR3 is TGCAGCGCCCTCCTCCCAGGGAGGGGCGGGGAGCTGTTTTTT. Its protein is CSALLPGRGGELFF.

The table lists this clonotype with a few counts. This chain uses TRBV6-2 or TRBV6-3 with TRBJ2-1, with 9 bases that match TRBD1. Germline-derived CDR1 and CDR2 are MNHEY and SVGEGT. This CDR3 is built from 12 residues. J lost 15 bases, V lost 7 bases, and 10 bases had no gene match. The CDR3, as DNA: TGTGCCAGCACCCCAGGGACAGGGAAGGCGTTCTTC. Residues: CASTPGTGKAFF.

The chain couples TRBV5-1 to TRBJ2-2; the match to TRBD2 covers 7 bases. Losses at the gene ends were 2 bases for V and 1 base for J; bases not matched to a gene: 5. The CDR3 spans 16 residues. Looked up from germline, CDR1 is SGHRS and CDR2 is YFSETQ. The CDR3 is CASSFGLAVNTGELFF. The CDR3, as DNA: TGCGCCAGCAGCTTCGGTCTAGCGGTGAACACCGGGGAGCTGTTTTTT.

The chain recombines TRBV5-5 with TRBJ2-5; 11 bases agree with TRBD2. J gave up 4 bases and V 4 bases, and 18 bases lay outside the gene matches. CDR1 and CDR2 from the germline V gene are SGHKS and YYEKEE (reference sequence). This CDR3 spans 19 amino acids. CDR3 sequence reads: CASSRHPPRLAGPGETQYF. The CDR3 nucleotides are TGTGCCAGCAGCAGACATCCCCCCCGACTAGCGGGGCCGGGAGAGACCCAGTACTTC.

The rearrangement uses TRBV6-1 and TRBJ2-1; possible D gene TRBD1, 6 bases. The V gene lost 6 bases and the J gene lost 0 bases, with 15 bases spanning the gap. CDR3 length: 16 amino acids. Germline CDR1 is MNHNS and CDR2 is SASEGT. CDR3 residues: CASSDRISSSYNEQFF. The CDR3 DNA sequence: TGTGCCAGCAGCGACAGGATCTCCAGCTCCTACAATGAGCAGTTCTTC.

This chain connects TRBV13 to TRBJ1-3; TRBD1 aligns across 7 bases. CDR1 and CDR2 (germline): PRHDT, FYEKMQ (reference sequence). This CDR3 is 15 amino acids long. J lost 0 bases, V lost 4 bases, and 3 bases had no gene match. CDR3 region: CASSSGTVSGNTIYF. CDR3 DNA: TGTGCCAGCAGCTCAGGGACAGTCTCTGGAAACACCATATATTTT.

The chain recombines TRBV28 with TRBJ2-7; 14 bases map to TRBD2. Germline-derived CDR1 and CDR2 are MDHEN and SYDVKM. The V segment lost 5 bases and the J segment 6 bases; nucleotides outside the gene matches: 6. The CDR3 is 15 amino acids. Here the CDR3 reads CASSQLGTSGGEQYF. Written as DNA, the CDR3 is TGTGCCAGCAGTCAACTTGGGACTAGCGGGGGCGAGCAGTACTTC. Filled out from reference TRBV28 and TRBJ2-7, the complete variable domain reads DVKVTQSSRYLVKRTGEKVFLECVQDMDHENMFWYRQDPGLGLRLIYFSYDVKMKEKGDIPEGYSVSREKKERFSLILESASTNQTSMYLCASSQLGTSGGEQYFGPGTRLTVT.

The V call is TRBV7-2, the J call TRBJ1-2; TRBD1 matches 7 bases. This CDR3 has 14 residues. Looked up from germline, CDR1 is SGHTA and CDR2 is FQGNSA. V was pared by 1 base and J by 6 bases, with 5 bases of the junction left unmatched. This CDR3 is CASSLVVGTDGYTF. The CDR3 DNA follows: TGTGCCAGCAGCTTAGTAGTAGGGACAGATGGCTACACCTTC.

This clonotype was seen only once. The chain joins TRBV6-5 to TRBJ2-2, with D hard to call. The CDR3 length is 13 residues. Germline CDR1 is MNHEY and CDR2 is SVGAGI. V lost 10 bases, J lost 1 base, and 10 bases lay in between. The CDR3 DNA reads as TGTGCCATCACACGGATGAACACCGGGGAGCTGTTTTTT. As protein: CAITRMNTGELFF.

A few counts support this clonotype. The chain links TRBV24-1 to TRBJ2-1; 7 bases fit TRBD1. V gave up 4 bases and J gave up 6 bases; unmatched junction bases: 8. The CDR3 spans 15 residues. Looked up from germline, CDR1 is KGHDR and CDR2 is SFDVKD. CDR3 in amino acids: CATSDPRGISNEQFF. For the CDR3, the DNA is TGTGCCACCAGTGACCCCAGGGGGATTAGCAATGAGCAGTTCTTC.

The J gene is TRBJ2-3, the V gene TRBV29-1; either TRBD1 or TRBD2 may fit D (5 bases each). The germline CDR1 and CDR2 sequences are SQVTM and ANQGSEA. V lost 1 base, J lost 6 bases, and 14 bases lay in between. This CDR3 spans 14 amino acids. The CDR3 spells CSVEGRGAVDTQYF. CDR3 nucleotides: TGCAGCGTTGAAGGTAGAGGGGCGGTGGATACGCAGTATTTT.

This chain uses TRBV12-3 or TRBV12-4 with TRBJ2-1; TRBD1 matches at 12 bases. Trimming took 5 bases from V and 10 from J; bases not matched to a gene: 9. This CDR3 is 15 amino acids long. CDR3 residues: CASSTPGQGAGEQFF. CDR3 sequence (DNA): TGTGCCAGCAGTACGCCGGGACAGGGGGCCGGCGAGCAGTTCTTC.

This clonotype was seen a few times. The chain recombines TRBV4-2 with TRBJ2-4, with 9 bases that match TRBD2. The V segment lost 0 bases and the J segment 6 bases; nucleotides outside the gene matches: 6. Germline values: CDR1 LGHNA, CDR2 YNFKEQ. The length of the CDR3 is 16 residues. The CDR3 coding sequence is TGTGCCAGCAGCCAAGAAGGAGCGGGGGGAGGAAACATTCAGTACTTC. It encodes CASSQEGAGGGNIQYF.

The V gene is TRBV21-1, the J gene TRBJ2-5; the table's D call, TRBD1, was not checked against the DNA. TRBV21-1 is annotated as a pseudogene. This CDR3 is built from 15 residues. The CDR3 spells CASSKETGAWKTQYF. As DNA, the CDR3 is TGTGCCAGCAGCAAAGAGACAGGCGCGTGGAAGACCCAGTACTTC.

V usage is TRBV7-2 and J usage is TRBJ2-5; D may be TRBD2 (7 bases). The CDR3 has 15 residues. The V gene lost 2 bases and the J gene lost 5 bases, with 15 bases spanning the gap. Germline V CDR1 and CDR2: SGHTA, FQGNSA. The chain's CDR3 is CASSLSGGLRETQYF. DNA for the CDR3: TGTGCCAGCAGCTTATCGGGGGGCCTGCGGGAGACCCAGTACTTC.

The sample holds a few counts of this clonotype. This chain uses TRBV6-2 or TRBV6-3 with TRBJ1-5, with TRBD1 matching 9 bases. Germline V gene sequence: CDR1 MNHEY, CDR2 SVGEGT. The CDR3 has 15 amino acids. V was pared by 4 bases and J by 7 bases, with 8 bases of the junction left unmatched. CDR3 nucleotides: TGTGCCAGCAGTTTATGGGGACAGGGTTACCAGCCCCAGCATTTT. Protein product: CASSLWGQGYQPQHF.

This clonotype was observed a few times. The chain joins TRBV12-3 or TRBV12-4 to TRBJ2-5; no clear D gene. TRBJ2-1 matches the DNA end more closely, so the J call is doubtful. CDR3 size: 12 residues. The CDR3 reads CASSLGEGEQFF. The CDR3 DNA reads as TGTGCCAGCAGTTTGGGCGAAGGTGAGCAGTTCTTC.

Regarding this clonotype: The junction departs from germline at one end; a sequencing error may be responsible. The rearrangement uses TRBV6-6 and TRBJ1-3; D unresolved. Looked up from germline, CDR1 is MNHNY and CDR2 is SVGAGI (reference sequence). The CDR3 sequence is 14 residues long. This chain's CDR3 is CASIPKGYGNTVYF. In DNA, the CDR3 is TGTGCCAGCATCCCCAAGGGATACGGAAACACCGTATATTTT.

The rearrangement joins TRBV10-3 to TRBJ2-7; TRBD1 agrees at 9 bases. This CDR3 region has 15 residues. CDR1 is ENHRY and CDR2 is SYGVKD in the germline V gene. V lost 5 bases, J lost 4 bases, and 9 bases stayed unmatched. The CDR3 sequence: CAISITGTGSYEQYF. The CDR3 DNA is TGTGCCATCAGTATTACCGGGACAGGGTCGTACGAGCAGTACTTC.